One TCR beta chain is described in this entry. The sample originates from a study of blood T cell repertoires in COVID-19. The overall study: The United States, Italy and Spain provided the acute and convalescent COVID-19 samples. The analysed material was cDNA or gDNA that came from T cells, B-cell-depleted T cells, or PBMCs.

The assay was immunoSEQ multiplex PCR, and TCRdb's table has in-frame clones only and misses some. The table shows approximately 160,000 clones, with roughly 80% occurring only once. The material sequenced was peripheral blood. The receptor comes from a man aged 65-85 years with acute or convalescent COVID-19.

CDR3 protein: CSAPPSGSYNEQFF. The CDR3 DNA sequence: TGCAGCGCCCCCCCTAGCGGCTCCTACAATGAGCAGTTCTTC. The rearrangement links TRBV29-1 to TRBJ2-1; 7 bases fit TRBD2. Unmatched junction bases numbered 6, after V lost 7 bases and J lost 0 bases. The CDR3 has 14 residues. Germline CDR1 SQVTM, CDR2 ANQGSEA.